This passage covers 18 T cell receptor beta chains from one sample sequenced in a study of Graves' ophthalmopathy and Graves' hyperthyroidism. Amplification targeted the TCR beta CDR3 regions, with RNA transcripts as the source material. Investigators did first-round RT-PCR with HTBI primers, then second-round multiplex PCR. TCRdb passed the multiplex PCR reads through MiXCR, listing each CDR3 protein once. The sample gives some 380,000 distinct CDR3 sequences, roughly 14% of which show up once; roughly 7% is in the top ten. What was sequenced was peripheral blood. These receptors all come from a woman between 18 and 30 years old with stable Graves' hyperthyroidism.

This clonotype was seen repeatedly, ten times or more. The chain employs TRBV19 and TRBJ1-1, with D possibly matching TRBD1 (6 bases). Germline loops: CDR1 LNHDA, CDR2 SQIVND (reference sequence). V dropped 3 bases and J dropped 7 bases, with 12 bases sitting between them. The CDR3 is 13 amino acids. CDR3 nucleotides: TGTGCCAGTAGTATCTTTCGGGACAATGAAGCTTTCTTT. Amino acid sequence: CASSIFRDNEAFF. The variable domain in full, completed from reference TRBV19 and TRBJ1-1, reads DGGITQSPKYLFRKEGQNVTLSCEQNLNHDAMYWYRQDPGQGLRLIYYSQIVNDFQKGDIAEGYSVSREKKESFPLTVTSAQKNPTAFYLCASSIFRDNEAFFGQGTRLTVV.

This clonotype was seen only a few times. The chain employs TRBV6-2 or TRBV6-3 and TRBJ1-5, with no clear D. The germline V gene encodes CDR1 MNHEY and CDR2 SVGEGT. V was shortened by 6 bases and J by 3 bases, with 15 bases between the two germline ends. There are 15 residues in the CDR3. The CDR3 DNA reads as TGTGCCAGCAGATTTATTGGGTTGGACAATCAGCCCCAGCATTTT. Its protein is CASRFIGLDNQPQHF.

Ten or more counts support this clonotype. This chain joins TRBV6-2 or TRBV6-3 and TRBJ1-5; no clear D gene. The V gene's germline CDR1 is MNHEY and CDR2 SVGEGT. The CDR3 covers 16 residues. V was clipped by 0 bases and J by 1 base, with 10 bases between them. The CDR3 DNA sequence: TGTGCCAGCAGTTACTCCAGGCTAGGAAGCAATCAGCCCCAGCATTTT. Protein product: CASSYSRLGSNQPQHF.

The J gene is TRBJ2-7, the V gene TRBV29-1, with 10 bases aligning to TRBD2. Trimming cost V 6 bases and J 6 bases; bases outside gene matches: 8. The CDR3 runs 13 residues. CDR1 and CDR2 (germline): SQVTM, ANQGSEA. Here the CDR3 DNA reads TGCAGCGTGAATGGCCTAGCGGGAGTCGAGCAGTACTTC. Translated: CSVNGLAGVEQYF.

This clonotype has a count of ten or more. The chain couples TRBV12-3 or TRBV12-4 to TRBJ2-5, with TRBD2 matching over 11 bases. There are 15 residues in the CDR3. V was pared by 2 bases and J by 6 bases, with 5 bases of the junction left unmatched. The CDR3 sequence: CASSLHSGGAKTQYF. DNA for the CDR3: TGTGCCAGCAGTTTACATAGCGGGGGGGCCAAGACCCAGTACTTC.

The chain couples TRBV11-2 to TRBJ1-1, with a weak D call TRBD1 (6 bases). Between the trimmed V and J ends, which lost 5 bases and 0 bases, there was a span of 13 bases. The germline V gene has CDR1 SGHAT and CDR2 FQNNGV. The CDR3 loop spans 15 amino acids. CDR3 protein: CASSVKGDLNTEAFF. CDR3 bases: TGTGCCAGCAGCGTGAAGGGGGACTTGAACACTGAAGCTTTCTTT.

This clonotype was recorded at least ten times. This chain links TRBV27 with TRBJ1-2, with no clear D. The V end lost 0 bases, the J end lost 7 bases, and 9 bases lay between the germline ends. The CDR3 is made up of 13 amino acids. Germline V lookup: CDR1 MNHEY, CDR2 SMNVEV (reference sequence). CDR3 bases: TGTGCCAGCAGTTTATCCGGCTGGGGTGGCTACACCTTC. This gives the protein CASSLSGWGGYTF.

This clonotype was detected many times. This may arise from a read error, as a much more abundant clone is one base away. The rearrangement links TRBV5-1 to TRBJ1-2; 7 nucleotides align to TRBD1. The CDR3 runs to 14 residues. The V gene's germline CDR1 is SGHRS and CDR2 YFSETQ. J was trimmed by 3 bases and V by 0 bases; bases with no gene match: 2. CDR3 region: CASSLEGTDYGYTF. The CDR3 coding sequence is TGCGCCAGCAGCTTGGAAGGGACAGACTATGGCTACACCTTC.

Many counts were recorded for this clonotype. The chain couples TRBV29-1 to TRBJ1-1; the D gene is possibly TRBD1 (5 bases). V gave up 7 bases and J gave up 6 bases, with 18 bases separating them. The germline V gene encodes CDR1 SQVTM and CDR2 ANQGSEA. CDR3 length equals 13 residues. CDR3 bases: TGCAGCGCCGAGACGGGGGAAAAGGCTGAAGCTTTCTTT. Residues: CSAETGEKAEAFF.

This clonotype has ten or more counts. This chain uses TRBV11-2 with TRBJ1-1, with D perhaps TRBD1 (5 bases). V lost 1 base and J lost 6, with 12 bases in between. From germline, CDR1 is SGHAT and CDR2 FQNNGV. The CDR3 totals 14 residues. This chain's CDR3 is CASSLVWGEAEAFF. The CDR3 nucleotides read TGTGCCAGCAGCTTAGTTTGGGGGGAGGCTGAAGCTTTCTTT.

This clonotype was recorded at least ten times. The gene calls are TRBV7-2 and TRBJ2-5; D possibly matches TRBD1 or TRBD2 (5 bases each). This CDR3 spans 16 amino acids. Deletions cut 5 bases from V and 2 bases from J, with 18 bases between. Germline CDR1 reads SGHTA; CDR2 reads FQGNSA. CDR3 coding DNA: TGTGCCAGCAGCCCAGGTAGTCGAGGGGCACAAGAGACCCAGTACTTC. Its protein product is CASSPGSRGAQETQYF. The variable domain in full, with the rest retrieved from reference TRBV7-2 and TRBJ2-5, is GAGVSQSPSNKVTEKGKDVELRCDPISGHTALYWYRQSLGQGLEFLIYFQGNSAPDKSGLPSDRFSAERTGGSVSTLTIQRTQQEDSAVYLCASSPGSRGAQETQYFGPGTRLLVL.

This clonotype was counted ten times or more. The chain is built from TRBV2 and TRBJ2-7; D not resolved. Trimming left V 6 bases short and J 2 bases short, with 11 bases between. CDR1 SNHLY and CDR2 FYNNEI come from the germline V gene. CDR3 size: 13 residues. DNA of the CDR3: TGTGCCAGCAGCTCAGACCTCCCCTACGAGCAGTACTTC. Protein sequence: CASSSDLPYEQYF. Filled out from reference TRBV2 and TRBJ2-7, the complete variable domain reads EPEVTQTPSHQVTQMGQEVILRCVPISNHLYFYWYRQILGQKVEFLVSFYNNEISEKSEIFDDQFSVERPDGSNFTLKIRSTKLEDSAMYFCASSSDLPYEQYFGPGTRLTVT.

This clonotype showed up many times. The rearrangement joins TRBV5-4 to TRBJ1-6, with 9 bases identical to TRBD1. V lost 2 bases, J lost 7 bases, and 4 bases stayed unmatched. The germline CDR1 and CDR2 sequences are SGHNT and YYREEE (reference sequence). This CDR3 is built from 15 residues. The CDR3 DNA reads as TGTGCCAGCAGCTTTTTCGGACAGGGGAATTCACCCCTCCACTTT. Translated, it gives CASSFFGQGNSPLHF. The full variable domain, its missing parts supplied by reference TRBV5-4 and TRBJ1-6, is ETGVTQSPTHLIKTRGQQVTLRCSSQSGHNTVSWYQQALGQGPQFIFQYYREEENGRGNFPPRFSGLQFPNYSSELNVNALELDDSALYLCASSFFGQGNSPLHFGNGTRLTVT.

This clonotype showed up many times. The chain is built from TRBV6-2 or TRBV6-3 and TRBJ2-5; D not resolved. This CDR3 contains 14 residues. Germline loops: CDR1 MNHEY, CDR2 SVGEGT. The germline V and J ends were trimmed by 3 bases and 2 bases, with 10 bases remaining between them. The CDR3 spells CASSYRLGQETQYF. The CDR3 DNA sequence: TGTGCCAGCAGTTATCGGCTAGGACAAGAGACCCAGTACTTC.

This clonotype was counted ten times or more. Here the CDR3 DNA reads TGTGCCACCAGCAGAGATCAGGGTCCGGAAGACACTGAAGCTTTCTTT. Translated, it gives CATSRDQGPEDTEAFF. V is TRBV15 and J is TRBJ1-1; weak D call: TRBD1 (5 bases). V was clipped by 0 bases and J by 3 bases, with 14 bases between them. Germline V lookup: CDR1 LNHNV, CDR2 YYDKDF (reference sequence). This CDR3 comprises 16 residues.

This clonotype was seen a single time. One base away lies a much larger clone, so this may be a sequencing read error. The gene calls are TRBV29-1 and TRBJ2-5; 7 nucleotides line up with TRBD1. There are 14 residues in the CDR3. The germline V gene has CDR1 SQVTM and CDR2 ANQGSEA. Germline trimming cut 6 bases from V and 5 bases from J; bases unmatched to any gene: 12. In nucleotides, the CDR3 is TGCAGCGTCAGACCGGGACAGCGTTTGGAGACCCAGTACTTC. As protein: CSVRPGQRLETQYF. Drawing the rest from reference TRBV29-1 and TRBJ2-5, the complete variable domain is SAVISQKPSRDICQRGTSLTIQCQVDSQVTMMFWYRQQPGQSLTLIATANQGSEATYESGFVIDKFPISRPNLTFSTLTVSNMSPEDSSIYLCSVRPGQRLETQYFGPGTRLLVL.

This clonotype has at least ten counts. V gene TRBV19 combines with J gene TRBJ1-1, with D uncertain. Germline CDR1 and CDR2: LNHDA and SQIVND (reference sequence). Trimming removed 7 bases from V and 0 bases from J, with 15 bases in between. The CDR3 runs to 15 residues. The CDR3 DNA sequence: TGTGCCAGTATTCCTGAGACGGGGTTGAACACTGAAGCTTTCTTT. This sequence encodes CASIPETGLNTEAFF. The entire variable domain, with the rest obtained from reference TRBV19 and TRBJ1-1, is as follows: DGGITQSPKYLFRKEGQNVTLSCEQNLNHDAMYWYRQDPGQGLRLIYYSQIVNDFQKGDIAEGYSVSREKKESFPLTVTSAQKNPTAFYLCASIPETGLNTEAFFGQGTRLTVV.

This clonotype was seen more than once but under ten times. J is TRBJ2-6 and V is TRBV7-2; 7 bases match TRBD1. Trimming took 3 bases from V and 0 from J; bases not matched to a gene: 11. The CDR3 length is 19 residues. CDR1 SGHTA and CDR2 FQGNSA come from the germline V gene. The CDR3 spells CASSFYRDSLLSGANVLTF. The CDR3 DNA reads TGTGCCAGCAGCTTCTACCGGGACAGCCTTCTCTCTGGGGCCAACGTCCTGACTTTC.